Detailed here is one TCR beta chain. Its antigen is not known. The data derive from a study of T-cell memory formation after mild COVID-19. Overall study results and limits: CD8+ contracting clones occupied EMRA, while CD4+ ones occupied mainly CM and EM.

TCRdb reanalysed the 5' RACE reads using MiXCR and keeps one entry per CDR3 protein. Of over 120,000 distinct CDR3 sequences detected, 15% to 20% appear once; the ten largest clones hold 2% to 2.5%. Germline CDR1 is LGHNA and CDR2 is YNFKEQ. V was cut by 6 bases and J by 4 bases, with 11 bases left in between. The CDR3 is 13 residues long. Sequenced material: PBMCs or a T cell subset sorted from them (not recorded which). The TCR originated in an adult woman who had mild COVID-19 (a few samples of this study predate the infection). Cell type and time point are not known. The chain recombines TRBV4-2 with TRBJ2-3; D gene uncertain. The CDR3 protein is CASSLTRADTQYF. Written as DNA, the CDR3 is TGTGCCAGCAGTCTTACTCGGGCAGATACGCAGTATTTT.